These T cell receptor beta chains were read from a single sample in a study of blood T cell repertoires in COVID-19. Using immunoSEQ multiplex PCR, the repertoire was profiled, and TCRdb retains in-frame clones only, with some absent. In the table there are 170,000 or so clones, 65% to 90% of which are singletons. The material sequenced was peripheral blood. The receptors were gathered from a man aged 50 to 60 with active or convalescent COVID-19. The CDR3 runs from the conserved cysteine through the conserved F or W. D genes are given only for firm matches. Size is stated for part of the rows, as once, few or many counts, or as a class when the clone is expanded.

V gene	clone size	D gene	J gene	CDR3 protein	CDR3 DNA
TRBV30	-	-	TRBJ1-1	CACSTWTVNTEAFF	TGTGCCTGTTCCACTTGGACAGTGAACACTGAAGCTTTCTTT
TRBV6-2/TRBV6-3	-	TRBD1	TRBJ1-2	CASSQGTASNYGYTF	TGTGCCAGCAGTCAAGGGACAGCATCTAACTATGGCTACACCTTC
TRBV5-1	once	TRBD2	TRBJ2-2	CASSLAGGANTGELFF	TGCGCCAGCAGCTTGGCCGGGGGGGCCAATACCGGGGAGCTGTTTTTT
TRBV28	-	TRBD2	TRBJ2-4	CASSPGPLGGDIQYF	TGTGCCAGCAGTCCGGGACCCCTCGGGGGGGACATTCAGTACTTC
TRBV5-1	-	-	TRBJ1-2	CASSFDSIPYGYTF	TGCGCCAGCAGCTTTGACAGCATCCCGTATGGCTACACCTTC
TRBV12-3/TRBV12-4	few	-	TRBJ2-7	CASSPGVGEQYF	TGTGCCAGCAGCCCCGGGGTGGGGGAGCAGTACTTC
TRBV9	-	-	TRBJ1-3	CASSPGTLGPSGNTIYF	TGTGCCAGCAGCCCCGGGACTCTCGGCCCCTCTGGAAACACCATATATTTT
TRBV12-3/TRBV12-4	-	-	TRBJ2-5	CASREGAVETQYF	TGTGCCAGCAGGGAGGGGGCGGTTGAGACCCAGTACTTC
TRBV7-9	once	-	TRBJ2-5	CASSPDATGETQYF	TGTGCCAGCAGCCCGGACGCGACAGGAGAGACCCAGTACTTC
TRBV6-5	-	-	TRBJ1-2	CASSRGMANYGYTF	TGTGCCAGCAGCCGGGGGATGGCTAACTATGGCTACACCTTC
TRBV9	-	-	TRBJ2-3	CASSVSGFLDTQYF	TGTGCCAGCAGCGTATCAGGGTTTCTGGATACGCAGTATTTT
TRBV6-5	-	-	TRBJ2-1	CASRAGTNNEQFF	TGTGCCAGCAGGGCAGGAACCAACAATGAGCAGTTCTTC
TRBV5-1	-	TRBD1	TRBJ2-2	CASNLGTGMNTGELFF	TGCGCCAGCAATCTCGGGACAGGGATGAACACCGGGGAGCTGTTTTTT
TRBV6-6	once	-	TRBJ1-1	CASTINQNTEAFF	TGTGCCAGCACCATCAATCAGAACACTGAAGCTTTCTTT
TRBV5-1	few	TRBD2	TRBJ2-1	CASKAASGSYNEQFF	TGCGCCAGCAAGGCGGCTAGCGGCTCCTACAATGAGCAGTTCTTC
TRBV28	-	-	TRBJ1-1	CASSLNRDTEAFF	TGTGCCAGCAGTTTAAACAGGGACACTGAAGCTTTCTTT
TRBV5-1	-	TRBD1	TRBJ1-1	CASRSDRAGWSFF	TGCGCCAGCAGATCGGACAGGGCGGGTTGGTCTTTCTTT
TRBV10-3	-	-	TRBJ1-1	CAISHSLNTEAFF	TGTGCCATCAGCCACAGTCTGAACACTGAAGCTTTCTTT
TRBV7-9	-	-	TRBJ1-2	CASSYGGAEANYGYTF	TGTGCCAGCAGCTATGGGGGGGCAGAGGCTAACTATGGCTACACCTTC
TRBV4-1	-	-	TRBJ1-5	CASSRGTAGNQPQHF	TGCGCCAGCAGCCGCGGGACGGCTGGCAATCAGCCCCAGCATTTT
TRBV6-2/TRBV6-3	-	TRBD2	TRBJ2-1	CASSHLLAGGPDNEQFF	TGTGCCAGCAGTCACTTACTAGCGGGGGGGCCCGACAATGAGCAGTTCTTC
TRBV28	-	TRBD2	TRBJ2-6	CASIPSAGGIAGANVLTF	TGTGCCAGCATACCCTCAGCGGGGGGGATCGCTGGGGCCAACGTCCTGACTTTC